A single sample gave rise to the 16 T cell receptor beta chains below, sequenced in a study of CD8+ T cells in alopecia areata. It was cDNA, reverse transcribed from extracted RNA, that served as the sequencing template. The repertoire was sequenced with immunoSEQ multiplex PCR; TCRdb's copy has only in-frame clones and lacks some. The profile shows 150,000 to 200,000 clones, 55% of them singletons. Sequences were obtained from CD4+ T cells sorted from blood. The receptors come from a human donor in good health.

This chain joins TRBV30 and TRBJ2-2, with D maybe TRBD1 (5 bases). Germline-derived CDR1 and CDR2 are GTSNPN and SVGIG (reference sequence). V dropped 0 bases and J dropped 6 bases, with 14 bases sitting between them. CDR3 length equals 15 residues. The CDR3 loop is CAWSVRTTASGELFF. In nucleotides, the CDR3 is TGTGCCTGGAGTGTACGAACGACAGCATCCGGGGAGCTGTTTTTT.

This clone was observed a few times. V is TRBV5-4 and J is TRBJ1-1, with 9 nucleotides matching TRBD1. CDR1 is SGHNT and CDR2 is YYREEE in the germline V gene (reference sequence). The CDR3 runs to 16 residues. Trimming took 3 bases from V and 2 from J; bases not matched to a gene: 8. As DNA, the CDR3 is TGTGCCAGCAGCTCGGGACAGGGACGGGATAACACTGAAGCTTTCTTT. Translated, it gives CASSSGQGRDNTEAFF.

In DNA, the CDR3 is TGCAGCGTAGATACAGGGAAAACTTCTGGGGCCAACGTCCTGACTTTC. Amino acid sequence: CSVDTGKTSGANVLTF. The genes are TRBV29-1 and TRBJ2-6; a possible D gene is TRBD1 (6 bases). The CDR3 is 16 amino acids. Germline V gene sequence: CDR1 SQVTM, CDR2 ANQGSEA. The ends were cut back, 6 bases at V and 1 base at J, with 16 bases in the middle.

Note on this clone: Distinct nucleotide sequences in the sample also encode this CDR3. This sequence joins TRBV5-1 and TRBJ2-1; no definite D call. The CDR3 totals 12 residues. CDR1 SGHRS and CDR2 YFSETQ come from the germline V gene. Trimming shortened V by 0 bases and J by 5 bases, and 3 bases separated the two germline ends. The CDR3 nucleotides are TGCGCCAGCAGCTTGGGACACAATGAGCAGTTCTTC. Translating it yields CASSLGHNEQFF. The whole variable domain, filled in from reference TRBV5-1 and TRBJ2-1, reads KAGVTQTPRYLIKTRGQQVTLSCSPISGHRSVSWYQQTPGQGLQFLFEYFSETQRNKGNFPGRFSGRQFSNSRSEMNVSTLELGDSALYLCASSLGHNEQFFGPGTRLTVL.

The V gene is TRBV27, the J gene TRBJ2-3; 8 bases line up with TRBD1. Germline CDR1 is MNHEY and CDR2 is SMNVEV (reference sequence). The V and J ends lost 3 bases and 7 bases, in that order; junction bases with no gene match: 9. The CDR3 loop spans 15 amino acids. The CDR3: CASSFPDRAKHTQYF. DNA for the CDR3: TGTGCCAGCAGTTTTCCGGACAGGGCAAAACATACGCAGTATTTT.

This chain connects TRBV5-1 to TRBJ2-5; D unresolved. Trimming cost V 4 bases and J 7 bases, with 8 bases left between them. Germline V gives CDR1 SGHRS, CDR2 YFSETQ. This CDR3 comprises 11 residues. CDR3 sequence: CASSKRGTQYF. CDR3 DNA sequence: TGCGCCAGCAGCAAGAGAGGGACCCAGTACTTC.

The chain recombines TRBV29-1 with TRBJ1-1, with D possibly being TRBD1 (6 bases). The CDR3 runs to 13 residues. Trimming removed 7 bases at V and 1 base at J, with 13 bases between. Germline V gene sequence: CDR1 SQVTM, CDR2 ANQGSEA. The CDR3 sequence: CSATGNSNTEAFF. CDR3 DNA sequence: TGCAGCGCGACAGGTAATTCGAACACTGAAGCTTTCTTT. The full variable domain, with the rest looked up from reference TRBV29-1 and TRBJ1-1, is SAVISQKPSRDICQRGTSLTIQCQVDSQVTMMFWYRQQPGQSLTLIATANQGSEATYESGFVIDKFPISRPNLTFSTLTVSNMSPEDSSIYLCSATGNSNTEAFFGQGTRLTVV.

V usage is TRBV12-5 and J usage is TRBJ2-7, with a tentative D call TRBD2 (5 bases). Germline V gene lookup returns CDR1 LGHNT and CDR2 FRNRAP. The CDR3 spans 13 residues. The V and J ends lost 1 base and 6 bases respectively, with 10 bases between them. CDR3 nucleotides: TGTGCTAGTGGTTTGGGAGGGCTGATCGAGCAGTACTTC. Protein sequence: CASGLGGLIEQYF.

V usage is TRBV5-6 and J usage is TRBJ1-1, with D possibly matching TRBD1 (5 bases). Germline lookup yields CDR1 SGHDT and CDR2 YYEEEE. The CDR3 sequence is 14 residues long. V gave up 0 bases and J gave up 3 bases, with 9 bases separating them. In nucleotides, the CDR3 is TGTGCCAGCAGCTTGGGACAGCTTGACACTGAAGCTTTCTTT. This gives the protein CASSLGQLDTEAFF.

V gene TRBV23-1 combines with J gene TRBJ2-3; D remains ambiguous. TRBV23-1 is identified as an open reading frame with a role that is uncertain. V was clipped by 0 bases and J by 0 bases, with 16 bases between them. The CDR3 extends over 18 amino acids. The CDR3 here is CASSQSRNLRRSTDTQYF. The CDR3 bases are TGCGCCAGCAGTCAATCGCGGAATTTAAGGCGTAGCACAGATACGCAGTATTTT.

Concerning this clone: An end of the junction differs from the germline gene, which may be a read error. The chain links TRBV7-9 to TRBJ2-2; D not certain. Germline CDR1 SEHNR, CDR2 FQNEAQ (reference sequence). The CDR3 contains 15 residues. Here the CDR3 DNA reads TGTGCCAACAGCCTGAGAGAGTTGGGCACCGGGGAGCTGTTTTTT. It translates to CANSLRELGTGELFF.

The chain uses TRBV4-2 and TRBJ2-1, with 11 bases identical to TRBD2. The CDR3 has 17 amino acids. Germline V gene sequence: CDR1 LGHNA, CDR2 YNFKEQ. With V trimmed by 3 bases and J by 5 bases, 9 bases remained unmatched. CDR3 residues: CASSHAVGTSGDNEQFF. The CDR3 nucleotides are TGTGCCAGCAGCCACGCTGTCGGGACTAGCGGCGACAATGAGCAGTTCTTC.

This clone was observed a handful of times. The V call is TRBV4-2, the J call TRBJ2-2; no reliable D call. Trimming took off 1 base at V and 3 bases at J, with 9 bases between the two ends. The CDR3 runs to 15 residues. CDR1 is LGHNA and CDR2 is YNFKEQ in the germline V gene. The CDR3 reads CASSQVSDDTGELFF. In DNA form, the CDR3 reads TGTGCCAGCAGCCAAGTCAGTGATGACACCGGGGAGCTGTTTTTT.

DNA of the CDR3: TGCAGCGTTGGGACAGGTTCTGGAAACACCATATATTTT. It encodes CSVGTGSGNTIYF. The genes are TRBV29-1 and TRBJ1-3, with 7 bases lining up with TRBD1. V was clipped by 4 bases and J by 1 base; unmatched bases: 1. Germline loops: CDR1 SQVTM, CDR2 ANQGSEA. CDR3 length equals 13 residues. Using reference TRBV29-1 and TRBJ1-3 for the parts outside the CDR3, the full variable domain is SAVISQKPSRDICQRGTSLTIQCQVDSQVTMMFWYRQQPGQSLTLIATANQGSEATYESGFVIDKFPISRPNLTFSTLTVSNMSPEDSSIYLCSVGTGSGNTIYFGEGSWLTVV.

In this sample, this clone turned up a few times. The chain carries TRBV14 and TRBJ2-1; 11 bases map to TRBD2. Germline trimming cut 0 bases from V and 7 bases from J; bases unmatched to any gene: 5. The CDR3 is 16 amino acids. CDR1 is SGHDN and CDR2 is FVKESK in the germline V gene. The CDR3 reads CASSQERLAGGNEQFF. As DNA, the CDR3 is TGTGCCAGCAGCCAAGAACGGCTAGCGGGAGGAAATGAGCAGTTCTTC.

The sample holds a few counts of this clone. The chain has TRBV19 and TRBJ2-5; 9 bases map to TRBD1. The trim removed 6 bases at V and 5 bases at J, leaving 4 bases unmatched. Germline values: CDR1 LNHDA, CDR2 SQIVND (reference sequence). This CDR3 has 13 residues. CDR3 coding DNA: TGTGCCAGTAGGGGACAGGGTTGGGAGACCCAGTACTTC. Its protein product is CASRGQGWETQYF.